The T cell receptor beta chain described here comes from a study of T cell repertoires in cytomegalovirus infection (dated by TCRdb to the late 2010s). A note on the overall study: Peptide stimulations targeted recently identified HLA-C-restricted CMV epitopes, whose presentation resists viral immunomodulation, together with well-studied HLA-B-restricted epitopes. Donor HLA type was relevant to the analysis, as public TCR beta signatures indicated carriage of CMV infection together with the matching HLA type. Broader findings and caveats from the paper: The ex vivo response was dominated by HLA-C-restricted CMV-specific TCR beta clonotypes, and the single most frequent clonotype in two of eight donors was supplied by these HLA-C-restricted clonotypes. Carriers of CMV infection plus the relevant HLA type were discriminated by the cumulative frequency of public TCR beta family members in the study cohort and in an independent roughly 370-donor cohort.

The treatment or condition label corresponds to: in vitro stimulation with specific CMV peptide epitopes to enrich CMV-specific T cells. Trimming accounts for 0 bases at V and 13 bases at J, while the number of junction bases matched to no gene is 15. The CDR1 and CDR2 encoded by the germline V gene are SGHVS and FQNEAQ. The CDR3 goes from the cysteine to the phenylalanine over 17 residues. Here the CDR3 DNA is all that survives: 51 bases in frame from base 1. This clonotype was counted once. It has no known antigen specificity. A read error is possible here, since a much larger clone lies one base away. The sample was run on an Illumina HiSeq 1500. TCRdb trimmed public reads at Q25 via fastp, called clones via MiXCR and kept in-frame beta chains. CDR3 protein sequences are deduplicated, and each keeps its most common genes and DNA. The sample data list fewer than 1,000,000 distinct CDR3 sequences, and around 29% of these were observed just once. Around 15% of the sample is held by the ten biggest clonotypes.

The receptor's source is a human donor in good health (CMV status not recorded). Some clones in this sample may be carry-over from other donors' samples. Here the sequenced sample was cultured CD8+ T cells from PBMCs, taken from culture after CMV antigen stimulation. The rearranged chain carries TRBV7-8 and TRBJ2-1, and 10 junctional nucleotides match TRBD1. The DNA sequence reads TGTGCCAGCAGCTTAGCGCTTCGGGACAGGGGAATGGAGACCCAGTTCTTC. It translates to CASSLALRDRGMETQFF.